This TCR beta chain is drawn from a study of CD8+ T cells in alopecia areata. In the case of this clone: Its antigen remains unidentified.

Indicated treatment: oral pan-JAK inhibitor, 5-10 mg twice daily. Overall study results and limits: There were many expanded lesional clones persisting in scalp and blood during tofacitinib.

cDNA prepared by RNA extraction and subsequent reverse transcription served as the template for sequencing. Sequencing used immunoSEQ multiplex PCR; TCRdb keeps in-frame clones, though not all of them. This table holds 140,000 to 150,000 clones, roughly 54% found once. The CDR3 covers 17 residues. V was shortened by 5 bases and J by 0 bases, with 17 bases between the two germline ends. Germline assignment: CDR1 GTSNPN and CDR2 SVGIG (reference sequence). The chain employs TRBV30 and TRBJ2-6; D unclear. The clonotype originates from a human donor with alopecia areata. Here the sequenced sample was CD8+ T cells sorted from blood, taken at week 4, from a patient treated with tofacitinib. The CDR3 here is CAWLSTAPFSGANVLTF. CDR3 nucleotides: TGTGCCTGGTTGTCTACCGCGCCCTTCTCTGGGGCCAACGTCCTGACTTTC.